Sequencing of this T cell receptor (beta chain) was carried out in a study of T-cell memory formation after mild COVID-19. TCRdb fed the 5' RACE reads into MiXCR, producing one record per CDR3 protein. The sample holds roughly 620,000 distinct CDR3 sequences; more than 15% are singletons and the top ten take around 12%. The germline CDR1 and CDR2 sequences are LGHDT and YNNKEL (reference sequence). This CDR3 spans 15 amino acids. The junction had 6 bases not matched to a gene; V was cut back by 2 bases and J by 5 bases. This sequence was found in an adult woman who had mild COVID-19 (a few samples of this study predate the infection). Cell type and time point are not known. The genes are TRBV3-1 and TRBJ2-1; 7 bases line up with TRBD2. Sequencing used PBMCs or a T cell subset sorted from them (not recorded which). The CDR3 here is CASSQTFRGDNEQFF. The CDR3 nucleotides are TGTGCCAGCAGCCAAACCTTCCGGGGGGACAATGAGCAGTTCTTC.